This T cell receptor (beta chain) was retrieved from a study of T-cell reconstitution after alpha-beta-depleted transplantation in children. Unique molecular identifiers were incorporated when the TCRbeta library was constructed. MiXCR, applied by TCRdb to the PCR reads, yields one record per CDR3 protein. Among 490,000 or so distinct CDR3 sequences listed, under 15% were seen once. Germline lookup yields CDR1 SEHNR and CDR2 FQNEAQ (reference sequence). Trimming took 5 bases from V and 10 from J, leaving 17 bases between them. The CDR3 sequence is 13 residues long. The sequence came from a human donor who donated a stem cell graft to a child with combined immunodeficiency. The gene calls are TRBV7-9 and TRBJ1-1, with D tentatively TRBD1 (5 bases). The material sequenced was PBMCs from the stem cell graft donor, taken from the stem cell graft. The CDR3 reads CASSPAGKGVAFF. The CDR3 nucleotides are TGTGCCAGCAGCCCGGCAGGGAAGGGTGTAGCTTTCTTT.